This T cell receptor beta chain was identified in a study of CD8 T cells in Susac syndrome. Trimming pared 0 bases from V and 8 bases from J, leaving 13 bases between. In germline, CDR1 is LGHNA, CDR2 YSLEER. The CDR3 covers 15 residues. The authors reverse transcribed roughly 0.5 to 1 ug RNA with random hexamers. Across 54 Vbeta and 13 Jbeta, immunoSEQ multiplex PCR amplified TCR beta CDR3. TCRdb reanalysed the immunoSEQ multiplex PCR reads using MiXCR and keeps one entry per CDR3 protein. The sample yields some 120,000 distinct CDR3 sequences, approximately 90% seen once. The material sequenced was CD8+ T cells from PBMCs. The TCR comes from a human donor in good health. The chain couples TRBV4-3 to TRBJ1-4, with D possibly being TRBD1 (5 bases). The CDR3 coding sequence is TGCGCCAGCAGCCAAGATGGGGGGGTTCGAGAAAAACTGTTTTTT. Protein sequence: CASSQDGGVREKLFF.